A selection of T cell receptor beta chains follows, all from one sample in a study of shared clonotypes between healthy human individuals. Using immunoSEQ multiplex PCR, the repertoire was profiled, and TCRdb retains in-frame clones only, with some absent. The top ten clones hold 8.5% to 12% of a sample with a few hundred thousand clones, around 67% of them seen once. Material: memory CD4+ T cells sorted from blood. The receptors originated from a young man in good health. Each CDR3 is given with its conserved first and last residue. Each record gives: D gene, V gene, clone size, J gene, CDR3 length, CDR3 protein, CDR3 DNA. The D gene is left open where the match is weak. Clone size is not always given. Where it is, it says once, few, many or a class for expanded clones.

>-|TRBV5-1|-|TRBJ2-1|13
CASSTGRDNEQFF
TGCGCCAGCAGCACCGGGCGAGACAATGAGCAGTTCTTC
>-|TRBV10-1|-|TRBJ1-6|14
CASSESGYNSPLHF
TGCGCCAGCAGTGAGAGTGGGTATAATTCACCCCTCCACTTT
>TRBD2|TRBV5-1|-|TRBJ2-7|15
CASSNSGTGFNEQYF
TGCGCCAGCAGTAATAGCGGGACCGGATTTAATGAGCAGTACTTC
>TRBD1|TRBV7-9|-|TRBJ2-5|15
CASSTTRQGEETQYF
TGTGCCAGCAGCACGACCAGACAGGGAGAAGAGACCCAGTACTTC
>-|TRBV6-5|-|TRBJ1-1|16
CASSYQDSLGTTEAFF
TGTGCCAGCAGTTACCAAGACAGTTTGGGAACGACTGAAGCTTTCTTT
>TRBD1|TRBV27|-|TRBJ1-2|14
CASSLGQGYYGYTF
TGTGCCAGCAGTTTGGGACAGGGATACTATGGCTACACCTTC
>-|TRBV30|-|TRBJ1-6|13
CAWSDTYNSPLHF
TGTGCCTGGAGCGACACTTATAATTCACCCCTCCACTTT
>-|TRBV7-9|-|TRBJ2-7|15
CASSPRGGREYEQYF
TGTGCCAGCAGCCCGAGGGGGGGGAGAGAATACGAGCAGTACTTC
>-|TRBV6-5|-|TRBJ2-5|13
CASSYRVGETQYF
TGTGCCAGCAGTTACAGGGTGGGGGAGACCCAGTACTTC
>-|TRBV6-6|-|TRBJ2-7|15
CASSYSPSSSYEQYF
TGTGCCAGCAGTTATTCTCCAAGTAGTTCCTACGAGCAGTACTTC
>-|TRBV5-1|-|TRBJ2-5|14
CASSLFQGWETQYF
TGCGCCAGCAGCTTGTTTCAGGGATGGGAGACCCAGTACTTC
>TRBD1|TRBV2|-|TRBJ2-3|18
CASSENESGDRDPDTQYF
TGTGCCAGCAGTGAAAACGAATCCGGGGACAGGGATCCAGATACGCAGTATTTT
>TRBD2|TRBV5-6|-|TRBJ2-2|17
CASSLMAREIVTGELFF
TGTGCCAGCAGCTTGATGGCGCGGGAGATTGTCACCGGGGAGCTGTTTTTT
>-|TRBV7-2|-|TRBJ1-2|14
CASSLGGDFSGYTF
TGTGCCAGCAGCTTAGGAGGGGACTTCTCTGGCTACACCTTC
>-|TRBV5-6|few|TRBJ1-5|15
CASSPLGGQGQPQHF
TGTGCCAGCAGCCCCCTCGGGGGGCAGGGTCAGCCCCAGCATTTT
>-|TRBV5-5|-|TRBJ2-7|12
CASSWRSWEQYF
TGTGCCAGCAGCTGGAGGTCGTGGGAGCAGTACTTC
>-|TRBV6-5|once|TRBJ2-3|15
CASRNGQTSTDTQYF
TGTGCCAGCAGAAACGGACAGACTAGCACAGATACGCAGTATTTT
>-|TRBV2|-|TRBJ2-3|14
CASSTWIYTDTQYF
TGTGCCAGCAGTACGTGGATTTACACAGATACGCAGTATTTT
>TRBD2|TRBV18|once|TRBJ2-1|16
CASSPSGRVSYNEQFF
TGTGCCAGCTCACCTTCCGGGAGGGTCTCCTACAATGAGCAGTTCTTC
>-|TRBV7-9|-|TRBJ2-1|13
CAGVGRLTDEQFF
TGTGCCGGGGTAGGTAGGTTAACCGATGAGCAGTTCTTC
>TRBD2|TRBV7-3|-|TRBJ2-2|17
CASSLGPSSGITGELFF
TGTGCCAGCAGCTTAGGCCCCTCTAGCGGGATCACCGGGGAGCTGTTTTTT
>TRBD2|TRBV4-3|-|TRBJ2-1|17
CASSQDRLAGVWNEQFF
TGCGCCAGCAGCCAAGATCGTCTAGCGGGAGTATGGAATGAGCAGTTCTTC
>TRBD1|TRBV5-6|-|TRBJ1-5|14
CASSSRTGLQPQHF
TGTGCCAGCAGCTCGAGGACAGGGCTCCAGCCCCAGCATTTT
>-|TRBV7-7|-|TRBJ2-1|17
CASSLGWQGSSYNEQFF
TGTGCTAGCAGCTTGGGTTGGCAGGGAAGCTCCTACAATGAGCAGTTCTTC
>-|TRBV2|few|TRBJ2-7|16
CASTRSGGRGSYEQYF
TGTGCCAGCACAAGATCGGGCGGCCGAGGCTCCTACGAGCAGTACTTC
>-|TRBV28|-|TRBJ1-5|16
CASSYPISYSNQPQHF
TGTGCCAGCAGTTACCCGATCAGTTATAGCAATCAGCCCCAGCATTTT
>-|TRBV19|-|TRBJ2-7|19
CASSIVRDEGGLFLNEQYF
TGTGCCAGTAGTATAGTCCGGGATGAGGGGGGGCTATTTCTGAACGAGCAGTACTTC
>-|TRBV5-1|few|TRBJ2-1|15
CASSLDSANYNEQFF
TGCGCCAGCAGCTTGGACAGTGCAAACTACAATGAGCAGTTCTTC
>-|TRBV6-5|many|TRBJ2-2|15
CASRALSIGPGELFF
TGTGCCAGCAGAGCCCTCTCGATAGGCCCCGGGGAGCTGTTTTTT
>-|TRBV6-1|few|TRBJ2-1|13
CASSESGVPEQFF
TGTGCCAGCAGTGAAAGTGGAGTGCCTGAGCAGTTCTTC
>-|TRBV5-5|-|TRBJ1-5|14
CASSTFQDNQPQHF
TGTGCCAGCAGTACATTCCAGGATAATCAGCCCCAGCATTTT
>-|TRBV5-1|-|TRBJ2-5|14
CASSLVDGEETQYF
TGCGCCAGCAGCTTGGTGGACGGTGAAGAGACCCAGTACTTC
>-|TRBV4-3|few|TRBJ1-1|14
CASSPLGGWAEAFF
TGCGCCAGCAGCCCTCTGGGGGGCTGGGCTGAAGCTTTCTTT
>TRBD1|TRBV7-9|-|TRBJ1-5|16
CASSDDRVTGGKPQHF
TGTGCCAGCAGCGACGACAGGGTGACGGGCGGTAAGCCCCAGCATTTT
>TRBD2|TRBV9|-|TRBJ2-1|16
CASSVDPSGAYNEQFF
TGTGCCAGCAGCGTAGATCCTAGCGGGGCTTACAATGAGCAGTTCTTC